This TCR beta chain was sequenced in a study of T cell repertoires in cytomegalovirus infection. Study-wide context: Used in the study were CMV epitopes, some recently identified and HLA-C-restricted, others well-studied and HLA-B-restricted. Findings and caveats of the study: CMV-specific HLA-C-restricted TCR beta clonotypes dominated the ex vivo response.

On this clonotype itself: Its specificity is unknown.

The J segment lost 4 bases and the V segment lost 4 bases, leaving 6 bases of the junction unmatched. This CDR3 has 15 residues. CDR1 and CDR2 from the germline V gene are SGHRS and YFSETQ. TCRdb reanalysed the reads using MiXCR and keeps one entry per CDR3 protein. This table holds about 830,000 distinct CDR3 sequences, around a third found once. The TCR was taken from a human donor in good health (CMV status not recorded). Some clones in this sample may be carry-over from other donors' samples. The chain couples TRBV5-1 to TRBJ2-1; 9 bases map to TRBD2. The material sequenced was cultured CD8+ T cells from PBMCs, taken from culture after CMV antigen stimulation. In nucleotides, the CDR3 is TGCGCCAGCAGCGGTAGCGGGGGATTTTACAATGAGCAGTTCTTC. Residues: CASSGSGGFYNEQFF.